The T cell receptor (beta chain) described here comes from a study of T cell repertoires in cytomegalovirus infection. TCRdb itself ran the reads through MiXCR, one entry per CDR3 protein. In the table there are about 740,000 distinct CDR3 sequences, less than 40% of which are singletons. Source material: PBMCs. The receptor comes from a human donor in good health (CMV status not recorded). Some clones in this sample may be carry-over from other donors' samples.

The CDR3, as DNA: TGTGCCACCAGTGATCCAAGCAGGAAATCGAACACCGGGGAGCTGTTTTTT. Protein product: CATSDPSRKSNTGELFF. The J gene is TRBJ2-2, the V gene TRBV24-1, with D uncertain. Germline V lookup: CDR1 KGHDR, CDR2 SFDVKD. The CDR3 has 17 amino acids. V lost 3 bases to trimming and J lost 0 bases, with 13 bases between them.